The clone carrying this T cell receptor beta chain was counted many times. CDR3 length: 15 residues. Germline V gene sequence: CDR1 MDHEN, CDR2 SYDVKM. With 8 bases removed from V and 3 bases from J, the gap between germline ends came to 14 bases. The investigators amplified TCR beta CDR3 regions from RNA transcripts. Researchers ran a first-round RT-PCR on the TCR CDR3 using the HTBI primer set. TCRdb re-called the multiplex PCR reads with MiXCR, one entry per CDR3 protein. The sample lists approximately 610,000 distinct CDR3 sequences; roughly 14% were seen once. This sample stems from a study of T cells in Graves' hyperthyroidism and ophthalmopathy.

The source of this sequence is a woman between 40 and 50 years old with Graves' ophthalmopathy. This chain joins TRBV28 and TRBJ1-6; D not certain. The sequenced sample consisted of blood. Written as DNA, the CDR3 is TGTGCCAGCTATGACGGACGGGGCTATAATTCACCCCTCCACTTT. Encoded protein: CASYDGRGYNSPLHF.